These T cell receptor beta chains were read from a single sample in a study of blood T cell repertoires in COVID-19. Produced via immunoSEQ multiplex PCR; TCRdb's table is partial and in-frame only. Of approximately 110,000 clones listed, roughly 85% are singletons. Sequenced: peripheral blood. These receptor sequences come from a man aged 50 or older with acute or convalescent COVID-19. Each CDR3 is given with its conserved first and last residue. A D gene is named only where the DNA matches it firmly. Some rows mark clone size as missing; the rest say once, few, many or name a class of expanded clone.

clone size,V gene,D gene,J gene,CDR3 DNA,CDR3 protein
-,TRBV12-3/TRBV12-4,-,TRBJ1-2,TGTGCCAGCAGCCGGGACATTAACTATGGCTACACCTTC,CASSRDINYGYTF
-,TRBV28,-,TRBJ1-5,TGTGCCAGCAGAACTACAGGGTTCAATCAGCCCCAGCATTTT,CASRTTGFNQPQHF
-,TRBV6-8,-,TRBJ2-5,TGTGCCAGCAGTTACTTGGACAGCCAAGAGACCCAGTACTTC,CASSYLDSQETQYF
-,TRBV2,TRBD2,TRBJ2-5,TGTGCCAGCGGGTCTAGCGGGGGGTACCAAGAGACCCAGTACTTC,CASGSSGGYQETQYF
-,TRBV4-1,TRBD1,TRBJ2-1,TGCGCCAGCAGCCTCCGGGACAGGGGGAATAATGAGCAGTTCTTC,CASSLRDRGNNEQFF
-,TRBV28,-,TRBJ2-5,TGTGCCAGCAGCCGAGAGACCCAGTACTTC,CASSRETQYF
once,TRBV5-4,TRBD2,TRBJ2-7,TGTGCCAGCAGCTCTTTTACTAGCGGGAGTATCTACGAGCAGTACTTC,CASSSFTSGSIYEQYF
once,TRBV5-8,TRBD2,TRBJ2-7,TGTGCCAGCAGCTCCCGGACTAGCGGGATCCGCGAGCAGTACTTC,CASSSRTSGIREQYF
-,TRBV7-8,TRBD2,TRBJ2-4,TGTGCCAGCAGTCTTACTAGCGGGAGCGACATTCAGTACTTC,CASSLTSGSDIQYF
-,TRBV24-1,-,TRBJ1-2,TGTGCCACCAGGGCGGGCACCGACTATGGCTACACCTTC,CATRAGTDYGYTF
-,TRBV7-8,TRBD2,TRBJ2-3,TGTGCCAGCAGCAGGCCCCACCGGGACTATCGCACAGATACGCAGTATTTT,CASSRPHRDYRTDTQYF
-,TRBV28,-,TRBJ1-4,TGTGCCAGCAACGTAGACGGGGCTAATGAAAAACTGTTTTTT,CASNVDGANEKLFF
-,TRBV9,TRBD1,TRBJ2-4,TGTGCCAGCAGCGCGACAGGGGGCGAAAACATTCAGTACTTC,CASSATGGENIQYF
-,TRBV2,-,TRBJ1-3,TGTGCCAGCGCACGAGACTATCAGCTACCCTCTGGAAACACCATATATTTT,CASARDYQLPSGNTIYF
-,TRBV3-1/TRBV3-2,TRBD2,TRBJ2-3,TGTGCCAGCAGCCAATTGGCCCGGGGACTAGCGGGAGGGCGAGCAGATACGCAGTATTTT,CASSQLARGLAGGRADTQYF
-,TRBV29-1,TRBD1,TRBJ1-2,TGCAGCGGTGGGGACAGAAATGGCTACACCTTC,CSGGDRNGYTF
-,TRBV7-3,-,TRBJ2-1,TGTGCCAGCAGCTCGGGGGACGCCGGGTACAGCTCCTACAATGAGCAGTTCTTC,CASSSGDAGYSSYNEQFF
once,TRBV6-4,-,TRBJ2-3,TGTGCCAGCAGTGACTCGAGTCGCAGTCGGGGAACAGATACGCAGTATTTT,CASSDSSRSRGTDTQYF
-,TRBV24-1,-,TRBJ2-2,TGTGCCACCAGTTGGCAAACCGGGGAGCTGTTTTTT,CATSWQTGELFF
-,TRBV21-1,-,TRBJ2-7,TGTGCCAGCAGCAAAGGGGCTCCGGCTAAGTCGGGGAGGGAGCAGTACTTC,CASSKGAPAKSGREQYF
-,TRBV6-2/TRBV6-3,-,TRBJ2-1,TGTGCCAGCAGTCGGCTGGAGCGTGGTAGTGAGCAGTTCTTC,CASSRLERGSEQFF
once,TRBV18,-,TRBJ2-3,TGTGCCAGCTCACCACCTCAGAACACAGATACGCAGTATTTT,CASSPPQNTDTQYF
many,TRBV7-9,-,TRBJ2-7,TGTGCCAGCAGCTTTCCAGGCCCCTACGAGCAGTACTTC,CASSFPGPYEQYF
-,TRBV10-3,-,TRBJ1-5,TGTGCCATCAGTGATCCTGATCAGCCCCAGCATTTT,CAISDPDQPQHF
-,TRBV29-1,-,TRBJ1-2,TGCAGCGTTGCCGAGAGAGTCTATGGCTACACCTTC,CSVAERVYGYTF
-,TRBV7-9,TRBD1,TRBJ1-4,TGTGCCAGCAGCCGAGACAGGGAGAATGAAAAACTGTTTTTT,CASSRDRENEKLFF
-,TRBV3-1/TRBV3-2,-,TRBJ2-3,TGTGCCAGCAGCCAATGGGGCGGCCCCACAGATACGCAGTATTTT,CASSQWGGPTDTQYF
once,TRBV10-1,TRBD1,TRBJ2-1,TGCGCCAGCAGCAAACAGGGGTACTCCTACAATGAGCAGTTCTTC,CASSKQGYSYNEQFF
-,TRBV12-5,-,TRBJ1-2,TGTGCTAGTGGTTTGGTAGGGGCTTATGGCTACACCTTC,CASGLVGAYGYTF
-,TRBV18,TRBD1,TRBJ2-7,TGTGCCAGCTCACCTACAGGGGCCCGCTACGAGCAGTACTTC,CASSPTGARYEQYF
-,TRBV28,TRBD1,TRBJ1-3,TGTGCCAGCACCCGACAGGGAAGAAACACCATATATTTT,CASTRQGRNTIYF
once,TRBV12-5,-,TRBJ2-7,TGTGCTAGTGGTTTGGTAGGGGGCTACGAGCAGTACTTC,CASGLVGGYEQYF
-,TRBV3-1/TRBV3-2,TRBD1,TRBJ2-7,TGTGCCAGCAGCCAAGGTCGACAGGGGCCGCAAAAATTATCCTACGAGCAGTACTTC,CASSQGRQGPQKLSYEQYF
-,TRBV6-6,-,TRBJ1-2,TGTGCCAGCACCTTCGAGCGGGCCTATGGCTACACCTTC,CASTFERAYGYTF
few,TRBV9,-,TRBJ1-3,TGTGCCAGCAGCGTGTCGGGGGTTTCTGGAAACACCATATATTTT,CASSVSGVSGNTIYF
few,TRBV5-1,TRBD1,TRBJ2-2,TGCGCCAGCAGCTCGGACAGGGCCTCCACCGGGGAGCTGTTTTTT,CASSSDRASTGELFF
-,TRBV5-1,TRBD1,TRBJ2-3,TGCGCCAGCAGCCCCACAGGGGAGTCGGCAGATACGCAGTATTTT,CASSPTGESADTQYF
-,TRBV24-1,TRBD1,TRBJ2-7,TGTGCCACCAGTAGCGCGGGACAGGGGACCTACGAGCAGTACTTC,CATSSAGQGTYEQYF
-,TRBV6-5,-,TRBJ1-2,TGTGCCAGCAGTCTTACAGGAAAGAGAGGCTACACCTTC,CASSLTGKRGYTF
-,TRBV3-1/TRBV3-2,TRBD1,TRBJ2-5,TGTGCCAGCAGCCATAGGGTACAGGGGGCGGGCGAGACCCAGTACTTC,CASSHRVQGAGETQYF
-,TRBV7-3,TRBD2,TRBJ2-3,TGTGCCAGCAGCTTACGAAGACTAGCGGGGCCCACAGATACGCAGTATTTT,CASSLRRLAGPTDTQYF
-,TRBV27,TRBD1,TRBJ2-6,TGTGCCAGCAGTCCACTGACAGGGGCCACTGGGGCCAACGTCCTGACTTTC,CASSPLTGATGANVLTF
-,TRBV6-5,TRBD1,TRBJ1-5,TGTGCCAGCAGTCAGGCAGGGGGACGGCAGCCCCAGCATTTT,CASSQAGGRQPQHF
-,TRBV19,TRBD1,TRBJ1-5,TGTGCCAGTAGTACCCTTTGGACAGGGGACAATCAGCCCCAGCATTTT,CASSTLWTGDNQPQHF
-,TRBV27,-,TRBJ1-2,TGTGCCAGCAGTTTAAACCTGAGCGGGGGCTACACCTTC,CASSLNLSGGYTF
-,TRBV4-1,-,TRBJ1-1,TGCGCCAGCAGCCAAGAACCTACAGGGACCATGAACACTGAAGCTTTCTTT,CASSQEPTGTMNTEAFF
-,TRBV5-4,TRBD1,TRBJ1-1,TGTGCCAGCAGCTTCTGGACAGGAGGGGGTACTGAAGCTTTCTTT,CASSFWTGGGTEAFF
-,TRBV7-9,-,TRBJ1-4,TGTGCCAGCAGTCCCGGCGGCCGTACTAATGAAAAACTGTTTTTT,CASSPGGRTNEKLFF
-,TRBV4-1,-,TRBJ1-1,TGCGCCAGCAGCCACACCACAGGGACTGAAGCTTTCTTT,CASSHTTGTEAFF